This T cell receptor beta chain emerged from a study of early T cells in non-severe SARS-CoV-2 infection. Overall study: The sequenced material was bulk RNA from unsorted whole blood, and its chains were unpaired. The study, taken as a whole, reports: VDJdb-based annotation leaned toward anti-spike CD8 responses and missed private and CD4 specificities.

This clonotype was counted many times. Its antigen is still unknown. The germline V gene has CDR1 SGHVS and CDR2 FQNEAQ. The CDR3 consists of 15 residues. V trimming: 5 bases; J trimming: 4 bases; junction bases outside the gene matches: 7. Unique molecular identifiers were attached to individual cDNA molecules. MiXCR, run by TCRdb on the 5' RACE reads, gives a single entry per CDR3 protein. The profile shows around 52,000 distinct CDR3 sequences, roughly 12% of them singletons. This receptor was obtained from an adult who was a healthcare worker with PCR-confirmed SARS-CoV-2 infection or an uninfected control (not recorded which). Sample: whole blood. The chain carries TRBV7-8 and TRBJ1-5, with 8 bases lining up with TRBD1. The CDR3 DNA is TGTGCCAGCAGCAACCAGGGGGCGCGTAATCAGCCCCAGCATTTT. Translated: CASSNQGARNQPQHF.